This TCR beta chain stems from a study of a mutant IDH1 vaccine in newly diagnosed glioma. The CDR3 extends over 16 amino acids. The ends lost 6 bases at V and 0 bases at J; junction bases unmatched: 9. The germline V gene has CDR1 MGHDK and CDR2 SYGVNS. Measured with immunoSEQ multiplex PCR; TCRdb has only the in-frame clones, and not every one. The table records over 80,000 clones, 80% to 90% of them present only once. This clone was found once. Described time point: baseline, week 1 (first vaccination visit). As for treatment: pre-vaccination baseline after standard-of-care therapy. The specimen was PBMCs, collected from a glioma patient treated with radiotherapy, temozolomide or both. The V and J genes are TRBV25-1 and TRBJ2-3, with TRBD2 matching over 7 bases. The clonotype comes from a woman in her forties or fifties with glioma. As DNA, the CDR3 is TGTGCCAGCAGCGAAGCGGGGCACCGGAGCACAGATACGCAGTATTTT. It is translated as CASSEAGHRSTDTQYF.